The sequence of this T cell receptor (beta chain) was determined in a study of T-cell memory formation after mild COVID-19. Study conclusions and caveats: The study found contracting CD4+ clones mainly in CM and EM and contracting CD8+ clones in EMRA.

TCRdb redid the calling of the 5' RACE reads with MiXCR, one entry per CDR3 protein. This sample has more than 450,000 distinct CDR3 sequences; roughly 18% occur once, and the top ten carry about 12%. In germline, CDR1 is SGHKS, CDR2 YYEKEE (reference sequence). The CDR3 consists of 13 residues. Trimming took 6 bases from V and 6 from J, leaving 15 bases between them. A word on this clonotype: Its antigen is unknown.

This sequence was found in an adult woman who had mild COVID-19 (a few samples of this study predate the infection). Cell type and time point are not known. Material for sequencing was PBMCs or a T cell subset sorted from them (not recorded which). J is TRBJ1-1 and V is TRBV5-5; D unclear. CDR3 coding DNA: TGTGCCAGCATCCCCGGCGGAGGGCCTGAAGCTTTCTTT. Residues: CASIPGGGPEAFF.